This TCR beta chain was recovered during a study of beta chain features in type 1 diabetes. CDR3 length: 14 residues. V was cut by 4 bases and J by 4 bases, with 13 bases left in between. Per germline, CDR1 LGHNA and CDR2 YSLEER. Populations obtained by sorting all exceeded 98% purity. Expressed TCRB transcripts were sequenced, since all the RNA that had been isolated was reverse transcribed. The method was immunoSEQ multiplex PCR; TCRdb's version includes in-frame clones alone and lacks a portion of them. The profile covers around 340,000 clones, with 7% to 10% appearing a single time and 0.95% to 1.1% taken by the ten largest. About this clone itself: Antigen unknown.

Study-wide results and limits: All four CD4+ subsets of Type 1 diabetes patients contained TCRB CDR3s that were moderately but significantly shorter.

The receptor's source is a man aged 30 to 45 with type 1 diabetes. The source material was central memory CD4+ T cells from blood. This chain uses TRBV4-3 with TRBJ1-2; D might be TRBD1 (6 bases). The CDR3 here is CASSRGGGSYGYTF. Here the CDR3 DNA reads TGCGCCAGCAGCCGCGGAGGGGGGAGCTATGGCTACACCTTC.